This TCR beta chain was sequenced during a study of memory CD4+ T cells and cytomegalovirus serostatus. Study in general: Healthy Belgian adult donors included several CMV-positive and 24 CMV-negative people. General study findings and limits: The CMV-associated TCR signature appears largely within the CD4+ memory repertoire. Of 150 to 200 reported CMV TCRbeta sequences, under 70 were found in memory CD4+ repertoires.

Comment on this clone: The antigen is unknown.

The sort gate was single viable CD3+CD4+CD8-CD45RO+ cells for memory CD4+ T cells. Source study methods: Out-of-frame sequences were removed, leaving roughly 2.1 million distinct TCRbeta sequences. Repertoires were generated with immunoSEQ multiplex PCR, while TCRdb's copy carries only in-frame clones and drops some. V and J calls and clone size are copied from that table; D and trimming were computed from the DNA. The sample shows tens of thousands of clones, about 73% of them seen only once. This clonotype was sampled from an adult in good health and CMV-seronegative. The sample taken for sequencing was memory CD4+ T cells from blood.

The CDR3 protein is CASSPQAGYEQYF. CDR3 in DNA: TGTGCCAGCAGCCCCCAGGCGGGGTACGAGCAGTACTTC. This chain links TRBV11-3 with TRBJ2-7; possible D gene TRBD2, 6 bases. Per the germline V gene, CDR1 is SGHNT and CDR2 is YENEEA. V was pared by 5 bases and J by 4 bases, with 12 bases between. The CDR3 sequence is 13 residues long.